This T cell receptor (beta chain) was observed in a study of OX40 agonist ivuxolimab in advanced cancers. Overall study: Partial responses were recorded for three patients, including one with hepatocellular carcinoma and two with cutaneous melanoma. Findings and limits, study-wide: Among the lowest levels of clonal expansion were found in partial responders at 0.1-3.0 mg/kg.

On this clone: No antigen is known for it.

The CDR3 totals 16 residues. Looked up from germline, CDR1 is GTSNPN and CDR2 is SVGIG (reference sequence). The junction had 9 bases not matched to a gene; V was cut back by 3 bases and J by 7 bases. Using immunoSEQ multiplex PCR, the repertoire was profiled, and TCRdb retains in-frame clones only, with some absent. Among around 70,000 clones listed, 75% to 95% were seen once. The rearrangement links TRBV30 to TRBJ2-2; TRBD1 agrees at 12 bases. The starting material was CD4+ or CD8+ T cells sorted from blood, obtained in a trial of the OX40 agonist ivuxolimab. The source is an adult with an advanced solid tumor such as melanoma, head and neck, liver or kidney cancer. The CDR3 sequence: CAWSRWGQGAGGELFF. Here the CDR3 DNA reads TGTGCCTGGAGCCGTTGGGGACAGGGGGCTGGCGGGGAGCTGTTTTTT.